The 8 T cell receptor beta chains given below trace back to one sample, sequenced in a study of cytomegalovirus exposure and HLA in healthy donors. PCR involved 60 Vbeta and 13 Jbeta primers. Only in-frame clones appear in the TCRdb table, and some are missing; sequencing was by immunoSEQ multiplex PCR. Among some 200,000 clones listed, about two thirds were seen once. What was sequenced was PBMCs. The receptors shown here come from a man aged 35-49 years in good health and CMV-seropositive.

V is TRBV10-3 and J is TRBJ2-2, with D hard to call. The CDR3 has 11 amino acids. V was trimmed by 7 bases and J by 7 bases, leaving 7 bases between them. Germline V gene sequence: CDR1 ENHRY, CDR2 SYGVKD. The CDR3: CAITTNGELFF. The CDR3 DNA reads TGTGCCATCACCACAAACGGGGAGCTGTTTTTT.

The chain uses TRBV4-1 and TRBJ1-1, with 9 bases aligning to TRBD1. CDR1 MGHRA and CDR2 YSYEKL come from the germline V gene. V lost 3 bases, J lost 1 base, and 0 bases stayed unmatched. There are 14 residues in the CDR3. CDR3 residues: CASSQGQGNTEAFF. In DNA, the CDR3 is TGCGCCAGCAGCCAGGGACAGGGGAACACTGAAGCTTTCTTT.

V and J are TRBV2 and TRBJ1-5, with 9 bases that match TRBD1. The CDR3 sequence is 15 residues long. Losses at the gene ends were 6 bases for V and 6 bases for J; bases not matched to a gene: 9. From germline, CDR1 is SNHLY and CDR2 FYNNEI. The CDR3 region has the DNA TGTGCCAGCAGGGAGGGACAGGGATTTCGTCAGCCCCAGCATTTT. Translating gives CASREGQGFRQPQHF.

The CDR3 bases are TGTGCCAGCAGTTACTCGACAGGGATCGGGTGGGCTGGCTACACCTTC. Translation: CASSYSTGIGWAGYTF. The chain employs TRBV6-5 and TRBJ1-2; 7 positions match TRBD1. The germline V gene has CDR1 MNHEY and CDR2 SVGAGI. There are 16 residues in the CDR3. J was trimmed by 7 bases and V by 0 bases; bases with no gene match: 11.

The chain combines TRBV19 with TRBJ2-7, with D perhaps TRBD2 (5 bases). The CDR3 totals 13 residues. The V gene's germline CDR1 is LNHDA and CDR2 SQIVND (reference sequence). V shed 6 bases and J shed 2 bases, with 11 bases lying between them. The CDR3 bases are TGTGCCAGTAGCTTGCGGGTCGCCTACGAGCAGTACTTC. Amino acid sequence: CASSLRVAYEQYF.

The sample holds one count of this clone. The rearrangement links TRBV5-1 to TRBJ1-2; 10 nucleotides line up with TRBD1. V was clipped by 2 bases and J by 4 bases; unmatched bases: 5. Germline V lookup: CDR1 SGHRS, CDR2 YFSETQ. CDR3 length: 15 residues. The CDR3 nucleotides read TGCGCCAGCAGCTTAGGGACAGGGGCGATCTATGGCTACACCTTC. It codes for CASSLGTGAIYGYTF.

In its sample, this clone was seen a few times. The chain couples TRBV6-1 to TRBJ1-5; 8 bases map to TRBD1. The CDR3 covers 16 residues. Germline CDR1 and CDR2: MNHNS and SASEGT. V lost 1 base, J lost 5 bases, and 7 bases stayed unmatched. The CDR3 loop reads CASSEGRGRVDQPQHF. CDR3 nucleotide sequence: TGTGCCAGCAGTGAAGGCAGGGGGCGCGTCGATCAGCCCCAGCATTTT.

This chain connects TRBV7-8 to TRBJ2-2, with 7 bases that match TRBD2. The J segment lost 2 bases and the V segment lost 2 bases, leaving 5 bases of the junction unmatched. The CDR3 totals 16 residues. Germline assignment: CDR1 SGHVS and CDR2 FQNEAQ. Here the CDR3 reads CASSLRLAINTGELFF. As DNA, the CDR3 is TGTGCCAGCAGCTTACGACTAGCTATTAACACCGGGGAGCTGTTTTTT.